Here is one TCR beta chain with its context. This clone has just a few counts. What this receptor recognizes is not known. The sample holds no much larger clone one base away, and base qualities are not on file. The germline V end is reduced by 1 base and the J end by 2 bases; junction bases left unmatched: 5. Measured from the cysteine to the phenylalanine, the CDR3 is 15 residues long. The only DNA kept is the CDR3, 45 bases in frame from the first base. CDR1 and CDR2, per the germline V gene (reference sequence), are LGHDT and YNNKEL. TCRbeta CDR3 regions were amplified from genomic DNA using the immunoSEQ Assay, a bias-controlled multiplex PCR. Concerning the study's data processing: Nucleated cell counts per sample were estimated from amplification of reference gene primers within the assay. To quantify the absolute abundance of each unique TCRbeta CDR3 rearrangement, sequence reads were collapsed and filtered. Productive Simpson clonality was computed per sample as the square root of Simpson's diversity index over productive rearrangements. TCRdb's version of the immuneACCESS table is confined to in-frame rearrangements and falls short of the full clone set. An unresolved V gene accounts for under half of the shortfall where checked; the remainder is of unknown origin. The V and J calls and clone size are taken from that table; D and trimming were inferred from the DNA. This sample holds 61,000 or so clones; 88% were observed only once. About 18% of the sample rests with the top ten.

This sample is part of a study of blood T cell repertoires in COVID-19 (dated by TCRdb to the early 2020s). A note on the overall study: Samples from collaborators originated in the United States, Italy and Spain and spanned both the acute and convalescent phases of COVID-19. The dataset comprised deeply sampled blood TCRbeta repertoires from subjects exposed to, actively infected with, or recovered from COVID-19. The samples were drawn from the first 160 participants of the ongoing ImmuneRACE study and from 1,254 subjects provided by 6 global collaborators. HLA class I and class II types, where available, came from metadata supplied by the sample provider rather than from assay-based typing. The repertoires were made available in a free public database intended to serve as a resource for research on the immune response to SARS-CoV-2. The prospective study material was composed of cDNA or gDNA derived from T cells, B-cell-depleted T cells, or PBMCs. Nearly every sample came with metadata listing a de-identified subject ID, COVID-19 status, age in years and sex.

Results and caveats for the whole study, not just this receptor: The quantity of clinical and demographic metadata differed by source and by participant and was supplied without curation.

The collaborating institutions used their own protocols to collect whole blood in K2EDTA tubes. For TCRbeta analysis, collaborators shipped samples in one of three forms: frozen whole blood, isolated PBMCs, or DNA extracted from either of those sample types. The rearrangement joined TRBV3-1 (or the pseudogene TRBV3-2) to TRBJ2-7; TRBD1 aligns with 7 central bases. Sequencing was performed on peripheral blood. The TCR originated in a woman of 80 years or more with active COVID-19. The CDR3 region reads CASSQVRTGPYEQYF. The DNA reads as follows: TGTGCCAGCAGCCAAGTCCGGACAGGTCCCTACGAGCAGTACTTC.